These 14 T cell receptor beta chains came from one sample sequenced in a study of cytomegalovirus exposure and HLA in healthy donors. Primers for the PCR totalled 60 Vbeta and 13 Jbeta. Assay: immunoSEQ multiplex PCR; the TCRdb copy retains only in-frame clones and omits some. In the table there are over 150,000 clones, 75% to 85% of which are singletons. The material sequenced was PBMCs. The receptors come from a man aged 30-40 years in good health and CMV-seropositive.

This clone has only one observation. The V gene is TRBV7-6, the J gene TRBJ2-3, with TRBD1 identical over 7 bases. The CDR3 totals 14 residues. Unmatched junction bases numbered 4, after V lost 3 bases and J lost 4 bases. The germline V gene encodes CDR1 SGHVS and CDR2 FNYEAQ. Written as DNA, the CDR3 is TGTGCCAGCAGCTTGGCAGGACAGGCAGATACGCAGTATTTT. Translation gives CASSLAGQADTQYF.

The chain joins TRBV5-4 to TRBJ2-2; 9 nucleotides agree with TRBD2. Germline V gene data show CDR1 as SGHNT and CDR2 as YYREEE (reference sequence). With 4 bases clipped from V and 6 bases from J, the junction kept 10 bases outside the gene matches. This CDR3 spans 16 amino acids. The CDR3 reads CASSIAGEYFSGELFF. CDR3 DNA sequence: TGTGCCAGCAGCATAGCGGGGGAGTACTTTTCCGGGGAGCTGTTTTTT.

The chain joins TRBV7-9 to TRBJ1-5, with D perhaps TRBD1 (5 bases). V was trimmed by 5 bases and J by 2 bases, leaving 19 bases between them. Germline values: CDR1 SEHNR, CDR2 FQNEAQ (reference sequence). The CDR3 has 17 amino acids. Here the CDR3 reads CASSRHGGGMGNQPQHF. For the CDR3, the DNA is TGTGCCAGCAGCCGCCATGGGGGAGGGATGGGCAATCAGCCCCAGCATTTT.

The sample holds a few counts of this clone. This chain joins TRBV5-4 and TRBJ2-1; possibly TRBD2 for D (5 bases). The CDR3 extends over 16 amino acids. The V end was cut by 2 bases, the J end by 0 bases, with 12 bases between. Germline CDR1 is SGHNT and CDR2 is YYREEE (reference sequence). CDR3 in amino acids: CASSLDYLFSYNEQFF. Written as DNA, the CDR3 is TGTGCCAGCAGCTTAGACTACTTATTCTCCTACAATGAGCAGTTCTTC.

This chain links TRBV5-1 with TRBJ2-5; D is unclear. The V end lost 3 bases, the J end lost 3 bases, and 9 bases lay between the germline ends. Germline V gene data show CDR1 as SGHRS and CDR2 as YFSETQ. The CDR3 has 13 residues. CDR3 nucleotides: TGCGCCAGCAGCTCTAGTCAGAAAGAGACCCAGTACTTC. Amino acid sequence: CASSSSQKETQYF.

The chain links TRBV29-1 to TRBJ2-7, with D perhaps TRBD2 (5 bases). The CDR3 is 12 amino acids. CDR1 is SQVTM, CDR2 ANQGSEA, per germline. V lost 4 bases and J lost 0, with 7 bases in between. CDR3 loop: CSVGGFSYEQYF. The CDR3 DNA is TGCAGCGTTGGCGGGTTCTCCTACGAGCAGTACTTC.

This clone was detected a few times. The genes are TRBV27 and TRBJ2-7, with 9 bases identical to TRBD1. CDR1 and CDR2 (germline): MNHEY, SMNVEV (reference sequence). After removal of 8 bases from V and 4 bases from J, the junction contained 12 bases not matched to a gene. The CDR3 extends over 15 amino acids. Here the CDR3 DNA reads TGTGCCAGCCAACTTTTCCGGGACAGGGCTTACGAGCAGTACTTC. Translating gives CASQLFRDRAYEQYF.

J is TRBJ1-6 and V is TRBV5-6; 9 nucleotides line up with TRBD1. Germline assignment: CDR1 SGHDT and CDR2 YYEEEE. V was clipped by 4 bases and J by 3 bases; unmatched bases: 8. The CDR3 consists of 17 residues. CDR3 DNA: TGTGCCAGCAGCCTTTTTCCGGGACAGGGCTATAATTCACCCCTCCACTTT. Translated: CASSLFPGQGYNSPLHF.

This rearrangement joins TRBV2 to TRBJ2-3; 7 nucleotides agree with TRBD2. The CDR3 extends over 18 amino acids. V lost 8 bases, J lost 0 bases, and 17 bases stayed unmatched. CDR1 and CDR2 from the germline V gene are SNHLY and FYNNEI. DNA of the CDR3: TGTGCCAGCCGAAATGTGGGGGGAGGGCCGCTTAGCACAGATACGCAGTATTTT. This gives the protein CASRNVGGGPLSTDTQYF.

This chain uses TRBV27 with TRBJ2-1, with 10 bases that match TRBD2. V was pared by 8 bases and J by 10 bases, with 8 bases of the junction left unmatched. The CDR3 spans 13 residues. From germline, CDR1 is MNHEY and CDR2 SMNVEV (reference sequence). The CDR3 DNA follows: TGTGCCAGCGGGGGACTAGCGAGTCGCGAGCAGTTCTTC. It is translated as CASGGLASREQFF.

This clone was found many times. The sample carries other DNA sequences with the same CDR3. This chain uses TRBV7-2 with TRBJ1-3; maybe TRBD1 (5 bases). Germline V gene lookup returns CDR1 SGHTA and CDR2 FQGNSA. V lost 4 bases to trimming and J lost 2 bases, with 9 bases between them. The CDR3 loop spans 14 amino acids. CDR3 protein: CASSSGGTGNTIYF. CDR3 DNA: TGTGCCAGCAGCTCGGGGGGGACTGGAAACACCATATATTTT.

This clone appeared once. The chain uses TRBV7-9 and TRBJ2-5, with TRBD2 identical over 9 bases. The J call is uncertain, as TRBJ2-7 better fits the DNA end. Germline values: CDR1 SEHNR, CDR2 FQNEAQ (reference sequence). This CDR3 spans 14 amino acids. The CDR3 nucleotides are TGTGCCAGCAGCTTAGGGACTAGCGACTACGAGCAGTACTTC. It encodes CASSLGTSDYEQYF.

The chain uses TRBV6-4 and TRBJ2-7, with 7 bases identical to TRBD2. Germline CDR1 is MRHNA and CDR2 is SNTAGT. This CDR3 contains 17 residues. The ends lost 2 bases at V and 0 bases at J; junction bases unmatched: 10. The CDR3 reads CASSDAPRSGASYEQYF. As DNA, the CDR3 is TGTGCCAGCAGTGACGCCCCGAGGAGCGGGGCCTCCTACGAGCAGTACTTC.

In nucleotides, the CDR3 is TGCGCCAGCAGCACCGGACTAGCGGGAGGCCACTACAATGAGCAGTTCTTC. This translates into CASSTGLAGGHYNEQFF. The chain links TRBV5-1 to TRBJ2-1; 14 bases line up with TRBD2. Unmatched junction bases numbered 6, after V lost 4 bases and J lost 3 bases. This CDR3 is 17 amino acids long. The germline CDR1 and CDR2 sequences are SGHRS and YFSETQ.